A single sample gave rise to the 31 T cell receptor beta chains below, sequenced in a study of T-cell memory formation after mild COVID-19. TCRdb re-analysed the 5' RACE reads in MiXCR, keeping a single row per CDR3 protein. The sample shows about 390,000 distinct CDR3 sequences, about a sixth of them seen only once. The sample comprised PBMCs or a T cell subset sorted from them (not recorded which). The receptor set was obtained from a man aged 18-30 years who had mild COVID-19 (a few samples of this study predate the infection). Cell type and time point are not known.

V is TRBV28 and J is TRBJ1-1; 7 bases agree with TRBD1. From germline, CDR1 is MDHEN and CDR2 SYDVKM. The CDR3 is 15 amino acids. Germline trimming cut 4 bases from V and 7 bases from J; bases unmatched to any gene: 12. Here the CDR3 reads CASSSRVTAGGEAFF. CDR3 sequence (DNA): TGTGCCAGCAGTTCCCGTGTTACGGCAGGGGGTGAAGCTTTCTTT.

This clonotype has a handful of counts. The chain couples TRBV7-6 to TRBJ2-3, with 8 bases fitting TRBD1. V lost 5 bases to trimming and J lost 4 bases; unmatched junction nucleotides: 8. The CDR3 extends over 15 amino acids. CDR1 and CDR2 from the germline V gene are SGHVS and FNYEAQ. CDR3 nucleotide sequence: TGTGCCAGCAGCCAGGCCACAGGGGGTGCAGATACGCAGTATTTT. Translation: CASSQATGGADTQYF.

This clonotype was counted only a few times. The rearrangement joins TRBV4-1 to TRBJ2-2, with D perhaps matching TRBD2 (6 bases). Trimming took 0 bases from V and 6 from J, leaving 8 bases between them. Germline loops: CDR1 MGHRA, CDR2 YSYEKL. This CDR3 comprises 14 residues. The chain's CDR3 is CASSQEWGAGELFF. In nucleotides, the CDR3 is TGCGCCAGCAGCCAAGAGTGGGGGGCCGGGGAGCTGTTTTTT.

This clonotype was seen many times. V gene TRBV30 combines with J gene TRBJ2-3, with TRBD2 identical over 8 bases. This CDR3 spans 15 amino acids. After removal of 5 bases from V and 5 bases from J, the junction contained 12 bases not matched to a gene. CDR1 and CDR2 from the germline V gene are GTSNPN and SVGIG (reference sequence). The CDR3 region is CAWHSGETQIDTQYF. Here the CDR3 DNA reads TGTGCCTGGCATAGCGGGGAAACCCAAATAGATACGCAGTATTTT.

V usage is TRBV20-1 and J usage is TRBJ1-2; a weak D match, TRBD1 (6 bases). CDR1 DFQATT and CDR2 SNEGSKA come from the germline V gene (reference sequence). Between the trimmed V and J ends, which lost 1 base and 8 bases, there was a span of 17 bases. This CDR3 has 14 residues. The CDR3 loop is CSARGWDLGGGYTF. CDR3 bases: TGCAGTGCTAGAGGATGGGACCTAGGGGGAGGCTACACCTTC.

This clonotype was seen a few times. V usage is TRBV7-3 and J usage is TRBJ2-3, with D possibly TRBD1 on 7 matching bases. Germline V lookup: CDR1 SGHTA, CDR2 FQGTGA. V was cut by 2 bases and J by 3 bases, with 18 bases left in between. CDR3 length: 17 residues. The CDR3 nucleotides read TGTGCCAGCAGCTTATTCGTTGCGGAGGGGGCGACAGATACGCAGTATTTT. Translating it yields CASSLFVAEGATDTQYF. Based on the CDR3 plus reference TRBV7-3 and TRBJ2-3, the full variable domain is GAGVSQTPSNKVTEKGKYVELRCDPISGHTALYWYRQSLGQGPEFLIYFQGTGAADDSGLPNDRFFAVRPEGSVSTLKIQRTERGDSAVYLCASSLFVAEGATDTQYFGPGTRLTVL.

The rearrangement uses TRBV12-3 or TRBV12-4 and TRBJ2-7; TRBD1 might be the D (6 bases). Trimming removed 5 bases from V and 0 bases from J, with 11 bases in between. The CDR3 spans 14 residues. This CDR3 is CASSPRGTSYEQYF. CDR3 nucleotides: TGTGCCAGCAGTCCCAGGGGTACCTCCTACGAGCAGTACTTC.

In its sample, this clonotype was seen a few times. V gene TRBV19 combines with J gene TRBJ1-5; perhaps TRBD1 as D (5 bases). Germline CDR1 and CDR2: LNHDA and SQIVND (reference sequence). The CDR3 sequence is 13 residues long. Trimming took off 6 bases at V and 7 bases at J, with 13 bases between the two ends. CDR3 sequence (DNA): TGTGCCAGTAGATGGGGTTCAGGGCAGCCCCAGCATTTT. It yields the protein CASRWGSGQPQHF. Together with reference TRBV19 and TRBJ1-5, the CDR3 gives the full variable domain: DGGITQSPKYLFRKEGQNVTLSCEQNLNHDAMYWYRQDPGQGLRLIYYSQIVNDFQKGDIAEGYSVSREKKESFPLTVTSAQKNPTAFYLCASRWGSGQPQHFGDGTRLSIL.

This clonotype has more than one count but fewer than ten. The J gene is TRBJ1-1, the V gene TRBV16; perhaps TRBD1 as D (5 bases). V dropped 2 bases and J dropped 7 bases, with 5 bases sitting between them. The CDR3 loop spans 11 amino acids. In germline, CDR1 is KGHSY, CDR2 FQNENV. CDR3 coding DNA: TGTGCCAGCAGCCAAAGGGGTGAAGCTTTCTTT. Translating gives CASSQRGEAFF. The whole variable domain, remainder taken from reference TRBV16 and TRBJ1-1, is GEEVAQTPKHLVRGEGQKAKLYCAPIKGHSYVFWYQQVLKNEFKFLISFQNENVFDETGMPKERFSAKCLPNSPCSLEIQATKLEDSAVYFCASSQRGEAFFGQGTRLTVV.

This clonotype was detected a few times. This sequence joins TRBV12-3 or TRBV12-4 and TRBJ2-1; the D gene is possibly TRBD1 (5 bases). The CDR3 covers 13 residues. Deletions cut 6 bases from V and 4 bases from J, with 10 bases between. The CDR3 sequence is CASSRGHYNEQFF. DNA for the CDR3: TGTGCCAGCAGCCGAGGACATTACAATGAGCAGTTCTTC.

This clonotype was seen only a few times. The chain couples TRBV11-2 to TRBJ2-1; a weak D match, TRBD2 (5 bases). V was clipped by 3 bases and J by 4 bases, with 13 bases between them. CDR3 size: 15 residues. CDR1 is SGHAT and CDR2 is FQNNGV in the germline V gene. The DNA of the CDR3 is TGTGCCAGCAGCTTCCGGGAACGGGCTTACAATGAGCAGTTCTTC. Translation: CASSFRERAYNEQFF.

The sample holds one count of this clonotype. The chain couples TRBV19 to TRBJ2-7; TRBD2 might be the D (5 bases). The end of the DNA fits TRBJ2-5 better, so the J call may be wrong. Germline CDR1 and CDR2: LNHDA and SQIVND (reference sequence). CDR3 length: 14 amino acids. The CDR3 bases are TGTGCCAGTAGTACTCGGGGTAGCACAGAGACCCAGTACTTC. This encodes CASSTRGSTETQYF.

The chain has TRBV4-3 and TRBJ2-2; 7 nucleotides align to TRBD1. The germline V gene has CDR1 LGHNA and CDR2 YSLEER. J gave up 7 bases and V 4 bases, and 9 bases lay outside the gene matches. The CDR3 length is 15 residues. The CDR3 sequence is CASSPQTGLNGELFF. CDR3 DNA sequence: TGCGCCAGCAGCCCCCAGACAGGGTTAAACGGGGAGCTGTTTTTT.

V and J are TRBV3-1 and TRBJ2-7; 11 nucleotides align to TRBD1. In germline, CDR1 is LGHDT, CDR2 YNNKEL (reference sequence). V lost 4 bases, J lost 5 bases, and 7 bases stayed unmatched. The CDR3 has 15 amino acids. This CDR3 reads CASSLGTGGYNEQYV. CDR3 sequence (DNA): TGTGCCAGCAGCCTAGGGACAGGGGGATACAACGAGCAGTACGTC.

This clonotype was seen a few times. J is TRBJ2-2 and V is TRBV12-3 or TRBV12-4, with D hard to call. The germline V and J ends were trimmed by 2 bases and 5 bases, with 12 bases remaining between them. The CDR3 covers 15 residues. The CDR3 DNA follows: TGTGCCAGCAGTTTAAGCCGACATGGAACCGGGGAGCTGTTTTTT. Translated, it gives CASSLSRHGTGELFF.

A few counts support this clonotype. This chain uses TRBV20-1 with TRBJ1-1; a weak D match, TRBD1 (6 bases). The CDR3 covers 13 residues. Germline lookup yields CDR1 DFQATT and CDR2 SNEGSKA (reference sequence). Trimming took off 4 bases at V and 0 bases at J, with 9 bases between the two ends. The CDR3 DNA reads as TGCAGTGCTACAGGGGTAATGAACACTGAAGCTTTCTTT. It is translated as CSATGVMNTEAFF.

The chain carries TRBV7-3 and TRBJ2-1, with 9 bases identical to TRBD1. After removal of 5 bases from V and 8 bases from J, the junction contained 7 bases not matched to a gene. Germline V gene lookup returns CDR1 SGHTA and CDR2 FQGTGA. The CDR3 is 14 residues long. This CDR3 reads CASSPRTGADEQFF. Here the CDR3 DNA reads TGTGCCAGCAGCCCTCGGACAGGGGCCGATGAGCAGTTCTTC. Drawing the rest from reference TRBV7-3 and TRBJ2-1, the complete variable domain is GAGVSQTPSNKVTEKGKYVELRCDPISGHTALYWYRQSLGQGPEFLIYFQGTGAADDSGLPNDRFFAVRPEGSVSTLKIQRTERGDSAVYLCASSPRTGADEQFFGPGTRLTVL.

V usage is TRBV21-1 and J usage is TRBJ2-7; the D call TRBD1 from the table was never checked on the DNA. TRBV21-1 is reported as a pseudogene. This CDR3 contains 16 residues. As DNA, the CDR3 is TGTGCCAGCAGCAAATGGCTCGGACAGCCCACCTACGAGCAGTACGTC. Protein product: CASSKWLGQPTYEQYV.

This clonotype was detected ten times or more. The rearrangement joins TRBV5-1 to TRBJ2-1, with D perhaps TRBD2 (5 bases). In germline, CDR1 is SGHRS, CDR2 YFSETQ. The CDR3 loop spans 19 amino acids. V gave up 7 bases and J gave up 0 bases, with 26 bases separating them. The CDR3 protein is CASCPGKEFNFFSYNEQFF. The CDR3 DNA reads as TGCGCCAGCTGCCCCGGGAAGGAGTTTAATTTTTTCTCCTACAATGAGCAGTTCTTC.

The chain couples TRBV9 to TRBJ1-2, with D unclear. Germline CDR1 SGDLS, CDR2 YYNGEE. This CDR3 comprises 12 residues. The germline V and J ends were trimmed by 0 bases and 7 bases, with 7 bases remaining between them. The CDR3 loop is CASSVGGGGYTF. The CDR3 nucleotides read TGTGCCAGCAGCGTAGGAGGAGGTGGCTACACCTTC.

This clonotype was observed a few times. The CDR3 DNA is TGCGCCAGCAGCCAGTCGACAGGGGGCAGCTACGAGCAGTACGTC. Translation: CASSQSTGGSYEQYV. The chain has TRBV4-1 and TRBJ2-7, with 10 positions matching TRBD1. The CDR3 runs to 15 residues. After removal of 3 bases from V and 3 bases from J, the junction contained 5 bases not matched to a gene. In germline, CDR1 is MGHRA, CDR2 YSYEKL.

This clonotype was seen a handful of times. The gene calls are TRBV12-3 or TRBV12-4 and TRBJ2-7; D possibly corresponds to TRBD1 (6 bases). V was shortened by 6 bases and J by 6 bases, with 15 bases between the two germline ends. CDR3 size: 13 residues. CDR3 sequence: CASRRTGSGEQYF. CDR3 DNA: TGTGCCAGCAGACGAACAGGGAGTGGCGAGCAGTACTTC.

There are a few counts of this clonotype. The chain is built from TRBV5-1 and TRBJ2-5; a weak D match, TRBD2 (5 bases). The CDR3 has 14 residues. The germline CDR1 and CDR2 sequences are SGHRS and YFSETQ. The ends were cut back, 1 base at V and 3 bases at J, with 10 bases in the middle. CDR3 protein: CASSLSGIEETQYF. CDR3 DNA: TGCGCCAGCAGCTTGTCGGGGATCGAAGAGACCCAGTACTTC. Based on the CDR3 plus reference TRBV5-1 and TRBJ2-5, the full variable domain is KAGVTQTPRYLIKTRGQQVTLSCSPISGHRSVSWYQQTPGQGLQFLFEYFSETQRNKGNFPGRFSGRQFSNSRSEMNVSTLELGDSALYLCASSLSGIEETQYFGPGTRLLVL.

The rearrangement joins TRBV20-1 to TRBJ2-7; the match to TRBD1 covers 7 bases. V was pared by 6 bases and J by 3 bases, with 11 bases of the junction left unmatched. The length of the CDR3 is 14 residues. Per the germline V gene, CDR1 is DFQATT and CDR2 is SNEGSKA (reference sequence). CDR3 amino acids: CSAELGTENYEQYV. CDR3 in DNA: TGCAGTGCAGAGCTGGGGACAGAGAACTACGAGCAGTACGTC.

The chain couples TRBV6-1 to TRBJ1-4, with D possibly TRBD1 on 6 matching bases. Trimming removed 7 bases at V and 6 bases at J, with 12 bases between. Germline-derived CDR1 and CDR2 are MNHNS and SASEGT. The CDR3 has 13 residues. DNA of the CDR3: TGTGCCAGCATTTTAGGGGGTTATGAAAAACTGTTTTTT. Amino acids: CASILGGYEKLFF.

At least ten counts were recorded for this clonotype. The chain carries TRBV20-1 and TRBJ1-1; D gene ambiguous. The ends were cut back, 4 bases at V and 0 bases at J, with 15 bases in the middle. CDR1 and CDR2 from the germline V gene are DFQATT and SNEGSKA (reference sequence). The CDR3 is 15 amino acids. This CDR3 reads CSAKELGRLNTEAFF. The DNA of the CDR3 is TGCAGTGCTAAGGAGCTTGGGCGGCTGAACACTGAAGCTTTCTTT.

The chain recombines TRBV13 with TRBJ1-1; D remains ambiguous. Germline loops: CDR1 PRHDT, CDR2 FYEKMQ (reference sequence). V lost 4 bases and J lost 1, with 7 bases in between. The CDR3 length is 13 residues. DNA for the CDR3: TGTGCCAGCAGCTCCCTTACGAACACTGAAGCTTTCTTT. Its protein product is CASSSLTNTEAFF.

This clonotype was seen at least ten times. The rearrangement links TRBV15 to TRBJ2-2; 7 bases align to TRBD2. This CDR3 comprises 18 residues. The V segment lost 4 bases and the J segment 4 bases; nucleotides outside the gene matches: 15. Germline-derived CDR1 and CDR2 are LNHNV and YYDKDF (reference sequence). CDR3 sequence reads: CATSTRPGGNEGTGELFF. CDR3 bases: TGTGCCACCAGCACTCGGCCCGGGGGGAACGAAGGCACCGGGGAGCTGTTTTTT.

The rearrangement links TRBV4-1 to TRBJ2-7; maybe TRBD1 (6 bases). V was trimmed by 0 bases and J by 3 bases, leaving 12 bases between them. Germline V gives CDR1 MGHRA, CDR2 YSYEKL. The CDR3 extends over 15 amino acids. The CDR3 bases are TGCGCCAGCAGCCAAGAGGAGGAAGGGGGCTACGAGCAGTACGTC. Protein product: CASSQEEEGGYEQYV.

This chain joins TRBV21-1 and TRBJ2-7; TRBD2, as called in the table, went unchecked against the DNA. TRBV21-1 is a pseudogene segment. This CDR3 has 11 residues. The CDR3 region is CASSKGGAQYF. CDR3 nucleotides: TGTGCCAGCAGCAAAGGAGGGGCCCAGTACTTC.

This clonotype was seen a few times. The chain recombines TRBV6-5 with TRBJ1-3; D remains ambiguous. CDR3 length: 9 residues. Germline V CDR1 and CDR2: MNHEY, SVGAGI. With 5 bases removed from V and 11 bases from J, the gap between germline ends came to 4 bases. DNA of the CDR3: TGTGCCAGCAGTCCCCCCATATATTTT. Translation: CASSPPIYF.